This T cell receptor (beta chain) was sequenced for a study of immune characterization of retroperitoneal liposarcoma. The germline V gene encodes CDR1 MNHNS and CDR2 SASEGT. The CDR3 has 14 amino acids. This clonotype was recorded at least ten times. One entry per CDR3 protein results from TCRdb running MiXCR on the PCR reads. This table has 12,000 or so distinct CDR3 sequences, over 25% appearing once. What was sequenced was tumor tissue. The sequence derives from a female donor with retroperitoneal liposarcoma. This chain joins TRBV6-1 and TRBJ2-1, with 12 bases matching TRBD2. Judging by the DNA end, TRBJ2-7 fits better; the J call may be wrong. CDR3 DNA sequence: TGTGCCAGCCAGACTAGCGGGAGTTTGTATGAGCAGTACTTC. This encodes CASQTSGSLYEQYF.